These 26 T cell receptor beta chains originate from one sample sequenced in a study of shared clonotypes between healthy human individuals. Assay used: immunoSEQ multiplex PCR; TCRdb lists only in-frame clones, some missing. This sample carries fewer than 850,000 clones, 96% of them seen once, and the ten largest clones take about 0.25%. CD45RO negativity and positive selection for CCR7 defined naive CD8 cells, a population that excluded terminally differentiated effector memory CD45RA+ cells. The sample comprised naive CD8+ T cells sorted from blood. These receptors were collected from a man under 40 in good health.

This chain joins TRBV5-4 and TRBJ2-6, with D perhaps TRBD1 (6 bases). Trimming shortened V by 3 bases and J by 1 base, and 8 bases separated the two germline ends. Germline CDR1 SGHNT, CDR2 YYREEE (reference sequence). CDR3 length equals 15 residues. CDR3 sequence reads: CASSYTGSGANVLTF. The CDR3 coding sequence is TGTGCCAGCAGCTACACAGGGTCTGGGGCCAACGTCCTGACTTTC.

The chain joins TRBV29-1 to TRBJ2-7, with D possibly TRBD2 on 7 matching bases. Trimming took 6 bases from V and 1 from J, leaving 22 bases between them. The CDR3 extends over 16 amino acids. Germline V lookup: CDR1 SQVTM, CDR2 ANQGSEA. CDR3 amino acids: CSVIWGGFGASYEQYF. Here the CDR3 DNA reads TGCAGCGTGATATGGGGGGGCTTTGGCGCTTCCTACGAGCAGTACTTC.

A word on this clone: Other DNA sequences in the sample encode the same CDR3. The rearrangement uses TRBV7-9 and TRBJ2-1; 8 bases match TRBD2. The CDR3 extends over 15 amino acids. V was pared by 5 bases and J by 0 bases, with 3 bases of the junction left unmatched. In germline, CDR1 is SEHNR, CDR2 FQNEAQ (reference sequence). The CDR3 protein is CASSPSGSSYNEQFF. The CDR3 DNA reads TGTGCCAGCAGCCCAAGCGGGAGCTCCTACAATGAGCAGTTCTTC.

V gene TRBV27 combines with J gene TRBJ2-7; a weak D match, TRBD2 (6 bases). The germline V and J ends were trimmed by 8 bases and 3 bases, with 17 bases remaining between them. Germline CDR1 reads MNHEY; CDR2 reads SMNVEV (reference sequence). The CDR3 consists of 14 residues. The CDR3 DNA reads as TGTGCCAGCGCCCGGGGTGTCGGGAGCTACGAGCAGTACTTC. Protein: CASARGVGSYEQYF.

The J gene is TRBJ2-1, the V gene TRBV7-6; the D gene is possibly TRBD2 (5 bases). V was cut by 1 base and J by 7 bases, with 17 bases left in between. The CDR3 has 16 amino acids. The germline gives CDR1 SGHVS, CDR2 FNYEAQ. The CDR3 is CASSLEVGSTGNEQFF. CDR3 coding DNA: TGTGCCAGCAGCTTAGAGGTGGGGTCAACGGGGAATGAGCAGTTCTTC.

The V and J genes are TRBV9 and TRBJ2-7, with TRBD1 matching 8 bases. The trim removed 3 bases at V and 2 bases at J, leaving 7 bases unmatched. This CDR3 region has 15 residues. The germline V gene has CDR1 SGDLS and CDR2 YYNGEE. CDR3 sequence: CASSDGTGSTYEQYF. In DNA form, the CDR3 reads TGTGCCAGCAGCGACGGGACAGGTAGTACCTACGAGCAGTACTTC.

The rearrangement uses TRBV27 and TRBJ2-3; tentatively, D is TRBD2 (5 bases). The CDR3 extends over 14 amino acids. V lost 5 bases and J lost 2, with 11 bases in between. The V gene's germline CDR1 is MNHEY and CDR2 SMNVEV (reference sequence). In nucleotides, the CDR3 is TGTGCCAGCAGTCCACCCGGGGACACAGATACGCAGTATTTT. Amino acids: CASSPPGDTDTQYF.

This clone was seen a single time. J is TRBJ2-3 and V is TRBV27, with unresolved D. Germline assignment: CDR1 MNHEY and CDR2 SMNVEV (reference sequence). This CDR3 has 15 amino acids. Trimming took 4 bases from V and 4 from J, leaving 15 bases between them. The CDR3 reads CASSSRPMGPDTQYF. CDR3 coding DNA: TGTGCCAGCAGTTCCCGACCTATGGGCCCAGATACGCAGTATTTT.

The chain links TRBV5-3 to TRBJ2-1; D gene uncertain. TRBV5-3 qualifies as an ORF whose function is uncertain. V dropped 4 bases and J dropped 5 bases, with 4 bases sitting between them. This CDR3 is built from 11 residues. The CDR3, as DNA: TGTGCCAGAAGCAAGAACAATGAGCAGTTCTTC. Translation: CARSKNNEQFF.

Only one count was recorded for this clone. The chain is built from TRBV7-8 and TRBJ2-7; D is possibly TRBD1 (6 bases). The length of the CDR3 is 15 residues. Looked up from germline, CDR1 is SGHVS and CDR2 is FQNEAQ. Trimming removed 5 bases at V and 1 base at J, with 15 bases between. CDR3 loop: CASSPRLGQSYEQYF. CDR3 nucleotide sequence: TGTGCCAGCAGCCCCCGGCTAGGACAGTCCTACGAGCAGTACTTC.

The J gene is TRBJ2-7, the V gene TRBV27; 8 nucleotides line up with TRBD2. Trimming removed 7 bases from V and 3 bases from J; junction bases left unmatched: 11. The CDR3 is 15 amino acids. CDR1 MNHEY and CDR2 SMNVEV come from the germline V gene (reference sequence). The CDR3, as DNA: TGTGCCAGCACTGCCTCAAGCGGGAGTCTCTACGAGCAGTACTTC. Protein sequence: CASTASSGSLYEQYF.

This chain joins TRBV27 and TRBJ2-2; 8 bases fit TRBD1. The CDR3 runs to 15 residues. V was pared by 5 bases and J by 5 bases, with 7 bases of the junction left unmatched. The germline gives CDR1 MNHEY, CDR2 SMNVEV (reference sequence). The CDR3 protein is CASSRRTGQTGELFF. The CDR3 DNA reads TGTGCCAGCAGTCGACGGACAGGGCAGACCGGGGAGCTGTTTTTT.

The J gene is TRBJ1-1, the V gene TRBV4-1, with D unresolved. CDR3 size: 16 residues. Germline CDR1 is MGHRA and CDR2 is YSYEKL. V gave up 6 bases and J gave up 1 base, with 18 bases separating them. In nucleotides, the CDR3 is TGCGCCAGCAGTCCCGCAGACGACCAATGGAACACTGAAGCTTTCTTT. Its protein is CASSPADDQWNTEAFF.

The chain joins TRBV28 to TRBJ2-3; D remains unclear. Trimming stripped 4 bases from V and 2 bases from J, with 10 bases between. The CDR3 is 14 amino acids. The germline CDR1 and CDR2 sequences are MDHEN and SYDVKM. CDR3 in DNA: TGTGCCAGCAGTTCCGACCCCTTCACAGATACGCAGTATTTT. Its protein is CASSSDPFTDTQYF.

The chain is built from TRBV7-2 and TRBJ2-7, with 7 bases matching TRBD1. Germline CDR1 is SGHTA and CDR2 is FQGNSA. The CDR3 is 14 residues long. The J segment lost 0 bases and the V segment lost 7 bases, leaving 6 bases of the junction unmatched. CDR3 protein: CASITRGNSYEQYF. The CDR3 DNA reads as TGTGCCAGCATTACCAGGGGGAACTCCTACGAGCAGTACTTC.

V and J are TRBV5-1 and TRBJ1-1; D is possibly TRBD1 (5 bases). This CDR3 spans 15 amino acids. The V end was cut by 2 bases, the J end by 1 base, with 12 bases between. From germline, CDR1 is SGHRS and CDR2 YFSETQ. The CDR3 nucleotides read TGCGCCAGCAGCTTCACCGGGACCCAGAACACTGAAGCTTTCTTT. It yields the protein CASSFTGTQNTEAFF.

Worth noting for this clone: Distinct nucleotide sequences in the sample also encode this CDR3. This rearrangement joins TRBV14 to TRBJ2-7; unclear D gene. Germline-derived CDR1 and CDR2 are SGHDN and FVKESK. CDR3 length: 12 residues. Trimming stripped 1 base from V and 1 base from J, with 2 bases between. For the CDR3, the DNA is TGTGCCAGCAGCCAAGGGTCCTACGAGCAGTACTTC. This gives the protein CASSQGSYEQYF.

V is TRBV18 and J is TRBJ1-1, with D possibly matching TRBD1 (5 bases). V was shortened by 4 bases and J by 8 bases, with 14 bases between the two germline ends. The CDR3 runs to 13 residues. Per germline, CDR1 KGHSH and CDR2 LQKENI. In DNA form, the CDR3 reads TGTGCCAGCTCACAATCCGGGACGGAAGAAGCTTTCTTT. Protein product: CASSQSGTEEAFF.

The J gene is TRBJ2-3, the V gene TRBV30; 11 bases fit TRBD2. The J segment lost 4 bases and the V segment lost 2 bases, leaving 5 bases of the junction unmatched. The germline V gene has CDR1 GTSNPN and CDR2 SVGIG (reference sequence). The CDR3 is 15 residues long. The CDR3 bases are TGTGCCTGGAGTCCTAGCGGGAGGATCCCAGATACGCAGTATTTT. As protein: CAWSPSGRIPDTQYF.

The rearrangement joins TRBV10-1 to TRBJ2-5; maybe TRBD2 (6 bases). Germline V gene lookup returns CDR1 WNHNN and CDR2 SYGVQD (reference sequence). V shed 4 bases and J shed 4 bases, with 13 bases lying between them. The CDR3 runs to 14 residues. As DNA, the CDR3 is TGCGCCAGCAGTGCATCGGGGGTAGGAGAGACCCAGTACTTC. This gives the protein CASSASGVGETQYF.

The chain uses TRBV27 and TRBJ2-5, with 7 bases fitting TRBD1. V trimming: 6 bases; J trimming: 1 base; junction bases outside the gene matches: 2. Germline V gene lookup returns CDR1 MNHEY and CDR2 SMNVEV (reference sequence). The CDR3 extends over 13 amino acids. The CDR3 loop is CASRGQLQETQYF. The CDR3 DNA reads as TGTGCCAGCAGGGGACAGCTCCAAGAGACCCAGTACTTC.

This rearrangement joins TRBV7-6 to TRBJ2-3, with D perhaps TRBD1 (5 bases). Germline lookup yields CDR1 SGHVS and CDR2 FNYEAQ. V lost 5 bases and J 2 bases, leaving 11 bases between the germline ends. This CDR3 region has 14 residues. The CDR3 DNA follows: TGTGCCAGCAGCACAAGACAGTCCACAGATACGCAGTATTTT. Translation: CASSTRQSTDTQYF.

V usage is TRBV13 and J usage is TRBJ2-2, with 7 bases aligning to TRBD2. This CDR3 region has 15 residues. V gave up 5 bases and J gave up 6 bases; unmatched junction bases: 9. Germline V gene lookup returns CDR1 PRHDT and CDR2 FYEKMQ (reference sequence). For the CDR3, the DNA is TGTGCCAGCAGCGATCGGCGGGAGCTTCCCGGGGAGCTGTTTTTT. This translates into CASSDRRELPGELFF.

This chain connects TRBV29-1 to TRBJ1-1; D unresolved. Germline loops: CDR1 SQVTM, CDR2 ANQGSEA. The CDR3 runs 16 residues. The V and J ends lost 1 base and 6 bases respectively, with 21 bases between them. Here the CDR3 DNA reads TGCAGCGTTGAAGCGGCGGCAGGTCGCGTGTGGGCTGAAGCTTTCTTT. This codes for CSVEAAAGRVWAEAFF.

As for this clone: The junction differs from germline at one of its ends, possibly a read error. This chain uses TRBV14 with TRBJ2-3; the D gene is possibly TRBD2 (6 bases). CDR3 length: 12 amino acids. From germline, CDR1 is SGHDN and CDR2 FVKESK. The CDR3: CASSQGGTAQYF. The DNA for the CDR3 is TGTGCCAGCAGTCAAGGTGGGACTGCGCAGTATTTT.

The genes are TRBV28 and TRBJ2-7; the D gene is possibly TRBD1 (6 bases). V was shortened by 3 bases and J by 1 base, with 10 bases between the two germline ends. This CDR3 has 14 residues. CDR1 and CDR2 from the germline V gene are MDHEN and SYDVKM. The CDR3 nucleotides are TGTGCCAGCAGTTTTGGGACATTGTCCTACGAGCAGTACTTC. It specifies CASSFGTLSYEQYF.